Below, 4 T cell receptor beta chains from the same sample are listed, as sequenced in a study of blood T cell repertoires in COVID-19. Profiled with immunoSEQ multiplex PCR; TCRdb holds only in-frame clones, not every one. This table has over 150,000 clones, about 86% appearing once. The sample taken for sequencing was peripheral blood. Receptors were obtained from a woman aged 70-85 years who had recovered from COVID-19.

The rearrangement uses TRBV9 and TRBJ2-6; TRBD1 agrees at 8 bases. CDR1 is SGDLS, CDR2 YYNGEE, per germline. The trim removed 4 bases at V and 1 base at J, leaving 4 bases unmatched. The CDR3 contains 16 residues. CDR3 protein: CASSIHRGSGANVLTF. CDR3 DNA: TGTGCCAGCAGCATTCACAGGGGGTCTGGGGCCAACGTCCTGACTTTC.

The chain recombines TRBV3-1 (or the pseudogene TRBV3-2) with TRBJ2-3, with 9 bases matching TRBD2. Germline V gene sequence: CDR1 LGHDT, CDR2 YNNKEL (reference sequence). This CDR3 comprises 18 residues. The ends lost 1 base at V and 4 bases at J; junction bases unmatched: 12. CDR3 loop: CASSQGSLGGGAPDTQYF. CDR3 bases: TGTGCCAGCAGCCAAGGGTCCCTTGGCGGGGGGGCCCCAGATACGCAGTATTTT.

V is TRBV3-1 (or the pseudogene TRBV3-2) and J is TRBJ2-7; 9 bases match TRBD1. The germline V gene encodes CDR1 LGHDT and CDR2 YNNKEL (reference sequence). V lost 4 bases and J lost 2; bases outside the gene matches: 6. CDR3 length: 15 amino acids. The CDR3: CASSRPQGAPYEQYF. The CDR3 DNA follows: TGTGCCAGCAGCCGCCCACAGGGGGCCCCCTACGAGCAGTACTTC.

The V call is TRBV24-1, the J call TRBJ2-3; 9 bases are a match to TRBD1. Germline-derived CDR1 and CDR2 are KGHDR and SFDVKD. Trimming cost V 4 bases and J 2 bases; bases outside gene matches: 9. This CDR3 contains 17 residues. The CDR3 coding sequence is TGTGCCACCAGTGAATCCGGGACAGGGATTTACACAGATACGCAGTATTTT. Translating gives CATSESGTGIYTDTQYF.